The T cell receptor beta chain under discussion was sequenced for a study of T-cell memory formation after mild COVID-19. A single record per CDR3 protein comes from TCRdb applying MiXCR to the 5' RACE reads. The sample lists approximately 350,000 distinct CDR3 sequences, 28% occurring once. The V gene's germline CDR1 is SGHAT and CDR2 FQNNGV. V was shortened by 1 base and J by 0 bases, with 6 bases between the two germline ends. The length of the CDR3 is 15 residues. The sequence came from an adult woman who had mild COVID-19 (a few samples of this study predate the infection). Cell type and time point are not known. The sequencing sample was made of PBMCs or a T cell subset sorted from them (not recorded which). The chain uses TRBV11-2 and TRBJ1-4, with D uncertain. As DNA, the CDR3 is TGTGCCAGCAGCTTAGGACTTCCAACTAATGAAAAACTGTTTTTT. As protein: CASSLGLPTNEKLFF.